The T cell receptor (beta chain) under discussion was sequenced for a study of blood T cell repertoires in COVID-19. As for the study in general: Sources were T cells, B-cell-depleted T cells, or PBMCs; the material itself was cDNA or gDNA.

The CDR3 totals 14 residues. The V end was cut by 5 bases, the J end by 3 bases, with 13 bases between. Germline V gene data show CDR1 as MNHEY and CDR2 as SVGEGT. This table comes from immunoSEQ multiplex PCR, and its TCRdb copy is limited to in-frame clones, with some not included. The sample contains around 6,500 clones, 80% to 90% of which appear only once. Specimen: peripheral blood. This TCR came from a man between 65 and 80 years old with active COVID-19. The J gene is TRBJ1-1, the V gene TRBV6-2 or TRBV6-3; D is uncertain. In nucleotides, the CDR3 is TGTGCCAGCAGTGCGGAGGGTGTTCACACTGAAGCTTTCTTT. Its protein is CASSAEGVHTEAFF.